These 24 T cell receptor beta chains originate from one sample sequenced in a study. TCRdb redid the calling of the RT-PCR reads with MiXCR, one entry per CDR3 protein. The sample has more than 550,000 distinct CDR3 sequences, approximately 15% seen once. The sequencing input was memory CD4+ T cells from blood. All receptors derive from a female donor in good health, serving as a healthy control.

This clonotype showed up many times. The V and J genes are TRBV10-3 and TRBJ2-7, with D perhaps matching TRBD2 (5 bases). The CDR3 sequence is 13 residues long. Trimming removed 10 bases from V and 3 bases from J, with 16 bases in between. Per germline, CDR1 ENHRY and CDR2 SYGVKD. The CDR3 bases are TGTGCCAGCCGGGGAGCAGGAAACTACGAGCAGTACTTC. Its protein is CASRGAGNYEQYF.

Ten or more counts support this clonotype. The rearrangement joins TRBV4-2 to TRBJ2-1, with a possible D match to TRBD2 (6 bases). CDR1 and CDR2 from the germline V gene are LGHNA and YNFKEQ. The CDR3 extends over 16 amino acids. Trimming stripped 4 bases from V and 4 bases from J, with 17 bases between. The CDR3 region has the DNA TGTGCCAGCAGCCCCGAGGTGGGGGGTCGGTACAATGAGCAGTTCTTC. Translating gives CASSPEVGGRYNEQFF.

In this sample, this clonotype turned up a few times. The chain combines TRBV20-1 with TRBJ1-2, with 7 nucleotides matching TRBD1. This CDR3 is 16 amino acids long. J lost 4 bases, V lost 1 base, and 12 bases had no gene match. Per germline, CDR1 DFQATT and CDR2 SNEGSKA (reference sequence). CDR3 coding DNA: TGCAGTGCTAGAGGGGGACAGCTCGGCGTGGGCTATGGCTACACCTTC. It yields the protein CSARGGQLGVGYGYTF.

There are a few counts of this clonotype. The chain combines TRBV7-2 with TRBJ2-2; unclear D gene. CDR3 length equals 15 residues. The V end was cut by 2 bases, the J end by 5 bases, with 12 bases between. CDR1 and CDR2 from the germline V gene are SGHTA and FQGNSA. In nucleotides, the CDR3 is TGTGCCAGCAGCTTATCCCGACACATGACCGGGGAGCTGTTTTTT. It yields the protein CASSLSRHMTGELFF.

At least ten counts were recorded for this clonotype. The chain combines TRBV29-1 with TRBJ2-7, with 8 bases that match TRBD1. The CDR3 totals 14 residues. Germline V CDR1 and CDR2: SQVTM, ANQGSEA. The J segment lost 0 bases and the V segment lost 6 bases, leaving 7 bases of the junction unmatched. The CDR3 region is CSVDGQGSSYEQYF. The CDR3, as DNA: TGCAGCGTCGACGGACAGGGAAGCTCCTACGAGCAGTACTTC.

This clonotype was seen ten or more times. J is TRBJ2-4 and V is TRBV4-1; 7 bases are shared with TRBD1. The ends lost 1 base at V and 6 bases at J; junction bases unmatched: 9. CDR3 length equals 16 residues. From germline, CDR1 is MGHRA and CDR2 YSYEKL. CDR3: CASSQASRGPGNIQYF. DNA for the CDR3: TGCGCCAGCAGCCAAGCTTCAAGGGGGCCGGGAAACATTCAGTACTTC.

This clonotype has just a few counts. The rearrangement links TRBV10-3 to TRBJ2-2; TRBD1 matches 10 bases. Germline CDR1 and CDR2: ENHRY and SYGVKD. This CDR3 is 16 amino acids long. J lost 4 bases, V lost 5 bases, and 7 bases had no gene match. CDR3 bases: TGTGCCATCAGTCACGGGGACAGGGGAAGCACCGGGGAGCTGTTTTTT. This sequence encodes CAISHGDRGSTGELFF.

A few counts support this clonotype. V gene TRBV15 combines with J gene TRBJ2-7; 7 positions match TRBD2. V shed 4 bases and J 0 bases; nucleotides not matched to a gene: 12. This CDR3 is built from 17 residues. From germline, CDR1 is LNHNV and CDR2 YYDKDF (reference sequence). CDR3 nucleotide sequence: TGTGCCACCAGCACTTACCCGGCGGGGGTAGGCTCCTACGAGCAGTACTTC. Translation: CATSTYPAGVGSYEQYF.

The table lists this clonotype with a few counts. The DNA for the CDR3 is TGTGCCAGCAGTTACCGGACAGCCGAAAAACTGTTTTTT. This sequence encodes CASSYRTAEKLFF. V is TRBV6-6 and J is TRBJ1-4; D may be TRBD1 (6 bases). V was shortened by 2 bases and J by 8 bases, with 9 bases between the two germline ends. CDR3 length: 13 residues. Germline-derived CDR1 and CDR2 are MNHNY and SVGAGI (reference sequence).

This clonotype occurred a few times. The CDR3 DNA follows: TGTGCCAGCACCTCCGACCGGAACAATGAGCAGTTCTTC. It codes for CASTSDRNNEQFF. This chain connects TRBV6-5 to TRBJ2-1; no firm D call. This CDR3 comprises 13 residues. The ends were cut back, 7 bases at V and 5 bases at J, with 12 bases in the middle. CDR1 MNHEY and CDR2 SVGAGI come from the germline V gene.

The V gene is TRBV5-1, the J gene TRBJ1-1, with 9 bases that match TRBD1. This CDR3 comprises 14 residues. Trimming took 4 bases from V and 7 from J; bases not matched to a gene: 8. Looked up from germline, CDR1 is SGHRS and CDR2 is YFSETQ. In DNA, the CDR3 is TGCGCCAGCAGCGAAACACAGGGGGCCTTTGAAGCTTTCTTT. The encoded protein is CASSETQGAFEAFF.

The CDR3 coding sequence is TGCGCCAGCAGACCGGCGGGGCGGGAGGCCACCGGGGAGCTGTTTTTT. Protein: CASRPAGREATGELFF. The rearrangement joins TRBV5-1 to TRBJ2-2; 8 nucleotides line up with TRBD2. With 5 bases clipped from V and 4 bases from J, the junction kept 10 bases outside the gene matches. Germline assignment: CDR1 SGHRS and CDR2 YFSETQ. The CDR3 contains 16 residues.

The V and J genes are TRBV4-3 and TRBJ2-2; TRBD2 might be the D (6 bases). Germline CDR1 reads LGHNA; CDR2 reads YSLEER. The CDR3 is made up of 16 amino acids. V gave up 1 base and J gave up 4 bases, with 13 bases separating them. This CDR3 is CASSQGGEGGTGELFF. CDR3 nucleotides: TGCGCCAGCAGCCAAGGCGGGGAAGGAGGCACCGGGGAGCTGTTTTTT.

The chain has TRBV7-2 and TRBJ2-1, with D perhaps TRBD1 (5 bases). V was shortened by 5 bases and J by 2 bases, with 10 bases between the two germline ends. Germline V gene sequence: CDR1 SGHTA, CDR2 FQGNSA. CDR3 length: 14 residues. The CDR3 DNA sequence: TGTGCCAGCAGCACCGGACACCCCTACAATGAGCAGTTCTTC. Protein product: CASSTGHPYNEQFF.

This clonotype has a count of ten or more. J is TRBJ1-5 and V is TRBV5-1; D is possibly TRBD1 (6 bases). In germline, CDR1 is SGHRS, CDR2 YFSETQ. V gave up 2 bases and J gave up 4 bases, with 13 bases separating them. The CDR3 length is 15 residues. The DNA of the CDR3 is TGCGCCAGCAGCTTTACAGGGTGGGATAATCAGCCCCAGCATTTT. This encodes CASSFTGWDNQPQHF.

The chain is built from TRBV29-1 and TRBJ2-5, with a tentative D call TRBD1 (6 bases). The V gene's germline CDR1 is SQVTM and CDR2 ANQGSEA. There are 12 residues in the CDR3. V lost 5 bases to trimming and J lost 5 bases, with 12 bases between them. The CDR3 region has the DNA TGCAGCGTTCGTGGGGGCCGGGAGACCCAGTACTTC. Protein: CSVRGGRETQYF.

J is TRBJ2-7 and V is TRBV2, with a tentative D call TRBD2 (6 bases). Deletions cut 4 bases from V and 3 bases from J, with 13 bases between. This CDR3 comprises 14 residues. CDR1 is SNHLY, CDR2 FYNNEI, per germline. In DNA form, the CDR3 reads TGTGCCAGCAGTGGCCCCACTAGCAGCTACGAGCAGTACTTC. Translated: CASSGPTSSYEQYF.

The chain joins TRBV6-5 to TRBJ1-1; maybe TRBD1 (6 bases). V lost 6 bases and J 8 bases, leaving 22 bases between the germline ends. CDR1 MNHEY and CDR2 SVGAGI come from the germline V gene. The CDR3 is 15 residues long. The CDR3 DNA reads TGTGCCAGCAGCCACCAACAGGGTAGGGTGGGGGAAGCTTTCTTT. It encodes CASSHQQGRVGEAFF.

Ten or more counts support this clonotype. The CDR3 is CASSIGQGTYGYTF. As DNA, the CDR3 is TGTGCCAGCAGTATAGGACAGGGGACCTATGGCTACACCTTC. V gene TRBV6-5 combines with J gene TRBJ1-2; 9 bases line up with TRBD1. J gave up 4 bases and V 5 bases, and 5 bases lay outside the gene matches. The CDR3 has 14 amino acids. Germline CDR1 is MNHEY and CDR2 is SVGAGI.

In its sample, this clonotype was seen a few times. The chain links TRBV2 to TRBJ1-1; D remains ambiguous. V was pared by 4 bases and J by 4 bases, with 10 bases between. The CDR3 runs 13 residues. Germline assignment: CDR1 SNHLY and CDR2 FYNNEI. The CDR3 region has the DNA TGTGCCAGCAGTGGACCCGGGCTCACTGAAGCTTTCTTT. Translating gives CASSGPGLTEAFF.

This chain connects TRBV4-2 to TRBJ2-5; 13 bases map to TRBD2. The CDR3 length is 16 residues. V lost 4 bases to trimming and J lost 2 bases; unmatched junction nucleotides: 4. From germline, CDR1 is LGHNA and CDR2 YNFKEQ. The CDR3 nucleotides read TGTGCCAGCAGCCCAAGGACTAGCGGGAGACAAGAGACCCAGTACTTC. Amino acids: CASSPRTSGRQETQYF.

V and J are TRBV5-1 and TRBJ2-3; D call uncertain. From germline, CDR1 is SGHRS and CDR2 YFSETQ. Trimming shortened V by 3 bases and J by 0 bases, and 11 bases separated the two germline ends. This CDR3 has 15 amino acids. The CDR3 is CASSSPGASTDTQYF. DNA for the CDR3: TGCGCCAGCAGCTCCCCAGGTGCTAGCACAGATACGCAGTATTTT.

J is TRBJ1-1 and V is TRBV28, with TRBD1 matching 10 bases. After removal of 5 bases from V and 0 bases from J, the junction contained 6 bases not matched to a gene. CDR3 length: 16 amino acids. The V gene's germline CDR1 is MDHEN and CDR2 SYDVKM. Here the CDR3 reads CASSQGQGFLNTEAFF. In DNA form, the CDR3 reads TGTGCCAGCAGTCAGGGACAGGGGTTCTTGAACACTGAAGCTTTCTTT.

Regarding this clonotype: A read error may explain this, as a much larger clone is one base away. V is TRBV20-1 and J is TRBJ2-1; maybe TRBD2 (6 bases). The germline V gene encodes CDR1 DFQATT and CDR2 SNEGSKA (reference sequence). The V end was cut by 5 bases, the J end by 0 bases, with 20 bases between. CDR3 length: 17 amino acids. CDR3 loop: CSAPRERAPGSYNEQFF. Here the CDR3 DNA reads TGCAGTGCTCCTCGGGAGCGGGCCCCAGGCTCCTACAATGAGCAGTTCTTC.